The T cell receptor beta chain described here comes from a study of T cells in Graves' hyperthyroidism and ophthalmopathy. RNA transcripts yielded amplified TCR beta CDR3 regions. HTBI primers were used for first-round RT-PCR of the TCR CDR3. TCRdb fed the multiplex PCR reads into MiXCR, producing one record per CDR3 protein. Of around 520,000 distinct CDR3 sequences listed, around a quarter were seen once; the top ten hold about 11%. The CDR3 totals 14 residues. The ends were cut back, 3 bases at V and 1 base at J, with 9 bases in the middle. The TCR was taken from a woman between 25 and 40 years old with Graves' ophthalmopathy. The V call is TRBV12-3 or TRBV12-4, the J call TRBJ1-1; D call uncertain. Sequenced: blood. The CDR3 loop reads CASSLDFGNTEAFF. In nucleotides, the CDR3 is TGTGCCAGCAGTTTGGACTTCGGGAACACTGAAGCTTTCTTT.